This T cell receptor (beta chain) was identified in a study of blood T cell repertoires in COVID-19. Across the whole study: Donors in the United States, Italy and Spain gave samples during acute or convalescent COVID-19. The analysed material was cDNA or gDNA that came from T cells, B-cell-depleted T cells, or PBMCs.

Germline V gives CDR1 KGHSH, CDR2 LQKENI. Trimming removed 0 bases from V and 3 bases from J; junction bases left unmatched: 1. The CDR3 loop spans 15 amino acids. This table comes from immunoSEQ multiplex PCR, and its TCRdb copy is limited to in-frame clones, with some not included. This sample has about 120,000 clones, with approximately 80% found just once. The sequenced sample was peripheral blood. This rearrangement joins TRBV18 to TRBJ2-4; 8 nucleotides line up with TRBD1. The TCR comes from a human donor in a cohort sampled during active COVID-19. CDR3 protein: CASSPPTGVKNIQYF. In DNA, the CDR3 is TGTGCCAGCTCACCACCGACAGGGGTCAAAAACATTCAGTACTTC. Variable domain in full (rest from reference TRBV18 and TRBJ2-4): NAGVMQNPRHLVRRRGQEARLRCSPMKGHSHVYWYRQLPEEGLKFMVYLQKENIIDESGMPKERFSAEFPKEGPSILRIQQVVRGDSAAYFCASSPPTGVKNIQYFGAGTRLSVL.